This is a list of T cell receptor beta chains from one sample in a study of cytomegalovirus exposure and HLA in healthy donors. Generated by immunoSEQ multiplex PCR, the TCRdb table keeps only in-frame clones and is missing some. Among 95,000 to 100,000 clones listed, 75% were seen once. Sequenced sample: PBMCs. These receptors originate from a man aged 50 to 59 in good health and CMV-seronegative. Both conserved end residues are trimmed from each CDR3. Size tells how often a clone was seen (once, few, many) or the class of an expanded clone, and some rows leave it out.

few	TRBV9	TRBJ2-5	ASSVEGGAAVETQY
few	TRBV7-9	TRBJ1-2	ASSDPFRDRETNYGYT
NA	TRBV5-1	TRBJ1-6	ASSLRPTGDSPLH
few	TRBV9	TRBJ2-1	ASSLSSGAGPFNEQF
once	TRBV5-1	TRBJ1-5	ASSPDSNQPQH
NA	TRBV29-1	TRBJ2-7	SVRPGTDSYEQY
NA	TRBV11-2	TRBJ1-4	ASTSVRGEKLF
once	TRBV27	TRBJ2-5	ASSAIFGGQETQY
NA	TRBV19	TRBJ2-5	ASSISGKPETQY
NA	TRBV7-9	TRBJ1-1	ASSLGTGGRTEAF
NA	TRBV28	TRBJ1-3	ASSLGTALSGNTIY
NA	TRBV7-8	TRBJ2-3	ASSWAGILTDTQY
NA	TRBV5-5	TRBJ1-1	ASSFSSWGDTEAF
once	TRBV7-8	TRBJ2-5	ASSLAAGGETQY
NA	TRBV7-9	TRBJ2-7	AGKVAGGYEQY
few	TRBV4-1	TRBJ2-7	ASSAGTSYPASYEQY
NA	TRBV19	TRBJ2-3	ASSTGLWGTDTQY
NA	TRBV19	TRBJ1-5	ASSMAGQLSNQPQH
NA	TRBV7-8	TRBJ2-2	ASSRTSGGTTGELF
NA	TRBV7-9	TRBJ1-1	ASSRGGGGNTEAF
NA	TRBV7-9	TRBJ1-1	ASSLAGRDTEAF
few	TRBV6-5	TRBJ2-1	ASSFWTSGGSGEQF
NA	TRBV19	TRBJ2-1	ASSSREAPYNEQF
NA	TRBV7-2	TRBJ2-3	ASSLGPTTQRIIAQY
NA	TRBV27	TRBJ2-3	ASSLHRGTRTDTQY
NA	TRBV9	TRBJ2-4	ASSVTGDTDIQY
NA	TRBV30	TRBJ1-1	AWSRQGLTEAF
NA	TRBV5-8	TRBJ2-5	ASSSWDSQRKTQY
NA	TRBV7-2	TRBJ2-5	ASSLASRQETQY
NA	TRBV5-4	TRBJ2-3	ASSLGGTAPAAYTQY
NA	TRBV14	TRBJ2-3	ASSRGLSTDTQY
NA	TRBV28	TRBJ1-5	ASSFLRELNQPQH
NA	TRBV6-1	TRBJ1-3	ASSRDGGDTIY
NA	TRBV15	TRBJ2-2	ATSRDAGAGELF
NA	TRBV29-1	TRBJ1-4	SAGGLGEEKLF
NA	TRBV9	TRBJ2-3	ASSVGLAGGGSTDTQY
NA	TRBV5-6	TRBJ1-2	ASSLLPTEGYT
NA	TRBV29-1	TRBJ2-2	SAEQGAGGELF
NA	TRBV2	TRBJ2-3	ASSEVRDTQY
NA	TRBV6-1	TRBJ2-2	GQWGGAGTGELF
NA	TRBV4-3	TRBJ1-1	ASSQGQMNTEAF
NA	TRBV6-5	TRBJ2-1	ASKPSGSYNEQF
NA	TRBV7-9	TRBJ2-1	ASSLLAGGYNEQF
NA	TRBV5-1	TRBJ1-4	ASSHGLGSEKLF
NA	TRBV6-5	TRBJ2-6	ASSYGGTGANVLT
NA	TRBV11-3	TRBJ2-3	ASSLRGRGDTQY
NA	TRBV6-5	TRBJ2-1	ASSSYYNEQF
NA	TRBV7-7	TRBJ2-5	ASSQGETQY
few	TRBV6-5	TRBJ1-1	ASSGQGSGPEAF
NA	TRBV4-3	TRBJ2-4	ASSQDWEGGFNIQY
NA	TRBV6-1	TRBJ2-7	ASSEEGHTLYEQY
NA	TRBV29-1	TRBJ1-5	SVGTGRNQPQH
NA	TRBV11-1	TRBJ1-1	ASRRAGKAF
NA	TRBV6-1	TRBJ1-3	ASTSGNTIY
NA	TRBV11-3	TRBJ2-7	ASSLGGGDEQY
NA	TRBV7-8	TRBJ2-2	ASRLNLNAGELF
NA	TRBV7-9	TRBJ2-1	ASSLGVSGDRPRV
NA	TRBV7-2	TRBJ2-3	ASSPTPGLPTDTQY
NA	TRBV6-1	TRBJ1-5	ASSQGASVWRPQH
NA	TRBV5-1	TRBJ2-1	ASSSGDREGNEQF